The next 19 T cell receptor beta chains were all read from a single sample in a study of cytomegalovirus exposure and HLA in healthy donors. PCR involved 60 Vbeta and 13 Jbeta primers. Assay: immunoSEQ multiplex PCR; the TCRdb copy retains only in-frame clones and omits some. The sample shows tens of thousands of clones, roughly 70% of them seen only once. The specimen sequenced was PBMCs. All receptors derive from a man between 25 and 39 years old in good health and CMV-seronegative.

In this sample, this clone turned up a few times. The V and J genes are TRBV27 and TRBJ1-6, with D unclear. Germline loops: CDR1 MNHEY, CDR2 SMNVEV (reference sequence). Trimming took 2 bases from V and 0 from J, leaving 8 bases between them. The CDR3 extends over 16 amino acids. The CDR3 nucleotides read TGTGCCAGCAGTTTAGCGGGTAGCTCCTATAATTCACCCCTCCACTTT. Amino acids: CASSLAGSSYNSPLHF.

Comments on this clone: The same CDR3 arises from other DNA sequences in this sample as well. V gene TRBV5-1 combines with J gene TRBJ1-5; 10 bases match TRBD1. The J segment lost 4 bases and the V segment lost 4 bases, leaving 2 bases of the junction unmatched. The germline V gene encodes CDR1 SGHRS and CDR2 YFSETQ. This CDR3 is 14 amino acids long. The CDR3 is CASSPGQGNQPQHF. DNA for the CDR3: TGCGCCAGCAGCCCGGGACAGGGGAATCAGCCCCAGCATTTT. The full variable domain, rest sourced from reference TRBV5-1 and TRBJ1-5, is KAGVTQTPRYLIKTRGQQVTLSCSPISGHRSVSWYQQTPGQGLQFLFEYFSETQRNKGNFPGRFSGRQFSNSRSEMNVSTLELGDSALYLCASSPGQGNQPQHFGDGTRLSIL.

This clone has a handful of counts. The rearrangement joins TRBV5-6 to TRBJ2-7; D unresolved. The CDR3 length is 15 residues. CDR1 and CDR2 from the germline V gene are SGHDT and YYEEEE. Deletions cut 1 base from V and 0 bases from J, with 11 bases between. In DNA, the CDR3 is TGTGCCAGCAGCTTGTTTCCAATGAGCTCCTACGAGCAGTACTTC. Amino acid sequence: CASSLFPMSSYEQYF.

Here the CDR3 reads CAIMERQGGTQYF. CDR3 DNA sequence: TGTGCCATCATGGAACGACAGGGGGGGACCCAGTACTTC. The chain combines TRBV6-5 with TRBJ2-5; TRBD1 matches at 9 bases. Germline V gene data show CDR1 as MNHEY and CDR2 as SVGAGI. The CDR3 is 13 amino acids. V lost 10 bases to trimming and J lost 7 bases; unmatched junction nucleotides: 10.

The CDR3 reads CASSPTGGTNTEAFF. In DNA, the CDR3 is TGTGCCAGCAGCCCTACAGGGGGCACGAACACTGAAGCTTTCTTT. The chain is built from TRBV27 and TRBJ1-1, with 9 bases lining up with TRBD1. The CDR3 totals 15 residues. The germline gives CDR1 MNHEY, CDR2 SMNVEV (reference sequence). Germline trimming cut 6 bases from V and 1 base from J; bases unmatched to any gene: 6.

The chain employs TRBV7-2 and TRBJ2-3; D remains ambiguous. The CDR3 has 16 amino acids. Germline CDR1 SGHTA, CDR2 FQGNSA. Trimming cost V 5 bases and J 4 bases, with 19 bases left between them. The CDR3 sequence is CASSPPQRLGPDTQYF. CDR3 nucleotide sequence: TGTGCCAGCAGCCCGCCGCAGAGGCTTGGCCCAGATACGCAGTATTTT.

The CDR3 region is CASTGLALGEQFF. The CDR3 coding sequence is TGTGCCAGCACGGGACTAGCTCTGGGGGAGCAGTTCTTC. V and J are TRBV11-2 and TRBJ2-1, with 9 bases identical to TRBD2. This CDR3 is 13 amino acids long. The germline V gene encodes CDR1 SGHAT and CDR2 FQNNGV. V shed 7 bases and J 10 bases; nucleotides not matched to a gene: 8. Based on the CDR3 plus reference TRBV11-2 and TRBJ2-1, the full variable domain is EAGVAQSPRYKIIEKRQSVAFWCNPISGHATLYWYQQILGQGPKLLIQFQNNGVVDDSQLPKDRFSAERLKGVDSTLKIQPAKLEDSAVYLCASTGLALGEQFFGPGTRLTVL.

This clone was observed a handful of times. The chain is built from TRBV5-1 and TRBJ2-6, with a weak D call TRBD1 (5 bases). CDR3 length: 15 amino acids. Per germline, CDR1 SGHRS and CDR2 YFSETQ. With 2 bases removed from V and 0 bases from J, the gap between germline ends came to 6 bases. CDR3 DNA sequence: TGCGCCAGCAGCTTTGGACACTCTGGGGCCAACGTCCTGACTTTC. Translating it yields CASSFGHSGANVLTF.

The chain combines TRBV11-2 with TRBJ2-2; the D gene is possibly TRBD2 (5 bases). The CDR3 is 16 residues long. Between the trimmed V and J ends, which lost 4 bases and 2 bases, there was a span of 14 bases. Looked up from germline, CDR1 is SGHAT and CDR2 is FQNNGV. Here the CDR3 reads CASSSIPGSNTGELFF. As DNA, the CDR3 is TGTGCCAGCAGCTCCATTCCGGGGTCAAACACCGGGGAGCTGTTTTTT. Looking up the rest from reference TRBV11-2 and TRBJ2-2 gives the full variable domain: EAGVAQSPRYKIIEKRQSVAFWCNPISGHATLYWYQQILGQGPKLLIQFQNNGVVDDSQLPKDRFSAERLKGVDSTLKIQPAKLEDSAVYLCASSSIPGSNTGELFFGEGSRLTVL.

The chain carries TRBV19 and TRBJ2-7; 9 positions agree with TRBD1. This CDR3 is built from 14 residues. The V segment lost 4 bases and the J segment 3 bases; nucleotides outside the gene matches: 4. Germline CDR1 LNHDA, CDR2 SQIVND (reference sequence). The CDR3 protein is CASSTGQGSYEQYF. The CDR3 coding sequence is TGTGCCAGTAGTACGGGACAGGGAAGCTACGAGCAGTACTTC.

The chain joins TRBV6-5 to TRBJ2-5; possibly TRBD2 for D (6 bases). The CDR3 is made up of 15 amino acids. CDR1 is MNHEY, CDR2 SVGAGI, per germline. Trimming removed 0 bases at V and 4 bases at J, with 12 bases between. CDR3 nucleotide sequence: TGTGCCAGCAGTTACTCGAACACCGGGGGAGAGACCCAGTACTTC. It specifies CASSYSNTGGETQYF.

The gene calls are TRBV5-1 and TRBJ2-1; D might be TRBD2 (6 bases). With 0 bases removed from V and 0 bases from J, the gap between germline ends came to 13 bases. This CDR3 is built from 17 residues. Germline V gene sequence: CDR1 SGHRS, CDR2 YFSETQ. As DNA, the CDR3 is TGCGCCAGCAGCTTGGCCGGGCGGGGAAGCTCCTACAATGAGCAGTTCTTC. Its translation: CASSLAGRGSSYNEQFF.

This clone was recorded a few times. J is TRBJ2-5 and V is TRBV27; 9 positions match TRBD2. The CDR3 extends over 15 amino acids. Looked up from germline, CDR1 is MNHEY and CDR2 is SMNVEV (reference sequence). The V and J ends lost 3 bases and 2 bases, in that order; junction bases with no gene match: 4. CDR3 bases: TGTGCCAGCAGTTTGGGCGGGGGGGGACAAGAGACCCAGTACTTC. It translates to CASSLGGGGQETQYF.

The CDR3 reads CASRSGQGGVEELFF. The CDR3 region has the DNA TGTGCCAGCAGGTCGGGACAGGGGGGAGTGGAGGAGCTGTTTTTT. The chain links TRBV27 to TRBJ2-2, with 11 bases that match TRBD1. V shed 6 bases, J shed 10 bases, and the junction held 10 bases outside the gene matches. The CDR3 runs to 15 residues. The germline V gene has CDR1 MNHEY and CDR2 SMNVEV (reference sequence).

This clone has a handful of counts. This chain connects TRBV19 to TRBJ1-5, with 7 bases identical to TRBD1. Germline values: CDR1 LNHDA, CDR2 SQIVND (reference sequence). The CDR3 covers 17 residues. V was clipped by 6 bases and J by 4 bases; unmatched bases: 15. The CDR3 DNA follows: TGTGCCAGTAGGGACGATCTGACAGGGCGACGAAATCAGCCCCAGCATTTT. Translating gives CASRDDLTGRRNQPQHF.

This rearrangement joins TRBV11-2 to TRBJ1-3; possibly TRBD1 for D (5 bases). Germline V CDR1 and CDR2: SGHAT, FQNNGV. This CDR3 comprises 17 residues. The V end was cut by 4 bases, the J end by 4 bases, with 20 bases between. CDR3 residues: CASSSSFGGVMGNTIYF. CDR3 bases: TGTGCCAGCAGCTCTTCATTTGGAGGGGTCATGGGAAACACCATATATTTT.

The chain links TRBV6-5 to TRBJ1-1; a weak D match, TRBD1 (5 bases). In germline, CDR1 is MNHEY, CDR2 SVGAGI. V gave up 7 bases and J gave up 0 bases, with 15 bases separating them. The CDR3 contains 15 residues. The CDR3 loop is CASNPGDRLNTEAFF. DNA for the CDR3: TGTGCCAGCAACCCGGGAGACAGACTGAACACTGAAGCTTTCTTT.

The chain has TRBV5-4 and TRBJ2-5, with a tentative D call TRBD2 (6 bases). V was trimmed by 5 bases and J by 3 bases, leaving 14 bases between them. The V gene's germline CDR1 is SGHNT and CDR2 YYREEE (reference sequence). The CDR3 is 14 residues long. The CDR3 is CASRSRDSEETQYF. The CDR3 nucleotides are TGTGCCAGCAGGTCCCGGGACTCCGAAGAGACCCAGTACTTC.

The chain uses TRBV2 and TRBJ1-2; 9 nucleotides match TRBD1. J was trimmed by 0 bases and V by 7 bases; bases with no gene match: 3. CDR3 length: 14 amino acids. Per the germline V gene, CDR1 is SNHLY and CDR2 is FYNNEI. This CDR3 reads CASIGTGTNYGYTF. DNA for the CDR3: TGTGCCAGCATAGGGACAGGGACTAACTATGGCTACACCTTC.